One T cell receptor (beta chain) is described in this entry. The antigen is not known. The junction does not match germline at one end; this may be a read error. In nominal health when sampled, donors likely had unrecorded immune exposures nonetheless. The germline V gene encodes CDR1 MNHNS and CDR2 SASEGT. The CDR3 sequence is 15 residues long. This sample stems from a study of cytomegalovirus exposure and HLA in healthy donors. Study results and caveats: Confirmation was obtained in vitro that a few CMV-associated chains are specific for CMV antigens. A later analysis found that most CMV-associated TCR beta chains appeared HLA-restricted.

The PCR ran on 60 Vbeta and 13 Jbeta primers. Repertoires were generated with immunoSEQ multiplex PCR, while TCRdb's copy carries only in-frame clones and drops some. The table has hundreds of thousands of clones, approximately 70% seen once. Material: PBMCs. The chain employs TRBV6-1 and TRBJ2-7; 7 bases align to TRBD2. The sequence derives from a woman in her 30s in good health and CMV-seronegative. In DNA form, the CDR3 reads TGCGCCAGCAGTGAGGGGACTCGCGGGAGTTACGAGCAGTACTTC. Its translation: CASSEGTRGSYEQYF.